This T cell receptor beta chain was recorded in a study of blood T cell repertoires in COVID-19. The germline V gene encodes CDR1 SGDLS and CDR2 YYNGEE. V was pared by 3 bases and J by 7 bases, with 14 bases between. There are 15 residues in the CDR3. Sequenced by immunoSEQ multiplex PCR; TCRdb stores in-frame clones only, minus some. The data hold 490,000 or so clones, with roughly 90% observed a single time. Recruits, aged 18 to 89 years, lived in 24 US areas. Categorization into cohorts depended on clinical history that participants reported. Two consecutive negative NP/OP PCR tests, clearance, or resolved symptoms defined Cohort 3 recovery. This clone was seen only a few times.

This TCR was sampled from a woman in her thirties or forties who had recovered from COVID-19. Sample: PBMCs or T cells enriched from blood (not recorded which). This chain links TRBV9 with TRBJ1-6; D is ambiguous. In DNA form, the CDR3 reads TGTGCCAGCAGCGGTGCGGGTTTGAAAAATTCACCCCTCCACTTT. This gives the protein CASSGAGLKNSPLHF. Full variable domain (remainder filled in from reference TRBV9 and TRBJ1-6): DSGVTQTPKHLITATGQRVTLRCSPRSGDLSVYWYQQSLDQGLQFLIQYYNGEERAKGNILERFSAQQFPDLHSELNLSSLELGDSALYFCASSGAGLKNSPLHFGNGTRLTVT.